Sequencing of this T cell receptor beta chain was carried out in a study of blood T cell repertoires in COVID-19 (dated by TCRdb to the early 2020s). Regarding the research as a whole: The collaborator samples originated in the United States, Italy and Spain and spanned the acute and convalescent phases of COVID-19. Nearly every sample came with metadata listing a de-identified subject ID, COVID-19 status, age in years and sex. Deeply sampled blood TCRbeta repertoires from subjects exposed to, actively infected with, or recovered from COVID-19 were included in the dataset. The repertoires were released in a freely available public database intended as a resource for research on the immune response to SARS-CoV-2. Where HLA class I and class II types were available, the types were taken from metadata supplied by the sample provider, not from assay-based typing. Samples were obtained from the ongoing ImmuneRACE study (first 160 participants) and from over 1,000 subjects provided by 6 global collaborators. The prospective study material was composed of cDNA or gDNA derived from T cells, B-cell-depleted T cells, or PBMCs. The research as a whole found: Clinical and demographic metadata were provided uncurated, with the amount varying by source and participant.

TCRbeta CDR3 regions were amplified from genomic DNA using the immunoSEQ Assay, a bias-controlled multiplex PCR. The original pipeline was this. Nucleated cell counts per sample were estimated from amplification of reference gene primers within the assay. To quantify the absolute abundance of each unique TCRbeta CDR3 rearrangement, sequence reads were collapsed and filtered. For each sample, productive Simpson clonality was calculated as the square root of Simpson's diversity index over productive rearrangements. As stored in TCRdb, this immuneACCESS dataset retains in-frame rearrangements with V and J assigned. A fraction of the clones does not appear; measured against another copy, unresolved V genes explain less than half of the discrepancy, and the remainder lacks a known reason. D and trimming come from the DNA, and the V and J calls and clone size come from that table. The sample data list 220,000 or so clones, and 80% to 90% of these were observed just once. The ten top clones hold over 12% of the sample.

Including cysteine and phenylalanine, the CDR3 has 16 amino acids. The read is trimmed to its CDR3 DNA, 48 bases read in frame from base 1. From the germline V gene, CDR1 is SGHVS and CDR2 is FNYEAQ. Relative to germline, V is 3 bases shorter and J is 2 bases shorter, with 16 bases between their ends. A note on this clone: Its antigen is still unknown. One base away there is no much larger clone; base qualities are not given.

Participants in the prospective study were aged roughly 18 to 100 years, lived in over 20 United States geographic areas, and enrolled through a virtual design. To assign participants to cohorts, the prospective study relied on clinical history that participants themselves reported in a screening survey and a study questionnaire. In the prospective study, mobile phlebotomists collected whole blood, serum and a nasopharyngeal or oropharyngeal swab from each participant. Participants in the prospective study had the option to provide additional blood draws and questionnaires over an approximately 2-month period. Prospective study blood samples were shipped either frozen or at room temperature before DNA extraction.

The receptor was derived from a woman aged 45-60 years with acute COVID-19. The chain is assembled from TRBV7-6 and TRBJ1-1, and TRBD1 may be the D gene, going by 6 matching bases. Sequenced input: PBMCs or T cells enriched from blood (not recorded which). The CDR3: CASSFGQGSLNTEAFF. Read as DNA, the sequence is TGTGCCAGCAGCTTTGGCCAGGGGTCGCTTAACACTGAAGCTTTCTTT.